This TCR beta chain derives from a study of blood T cell repertoires in COVID-19. The protocol was immunoSEQ multiplex PCR, while the TCRdb copy is restricted to in-frame clones and leaves out a portion. The sample lists just under 80,000 clones, 75% to 85% occurring once. Germline-derived CDR1 and CDR2 are SGDLS and YYNGEE. Trimming removed 3 bases from V and 1 base from J; junction bases left unmatched: 7. CDR3 length equals 15 residues. This receptor was taken from a woman aged 70-85 years with acute or convalescent COVID-19. This chain connects TRBV9 to TRBJ2-7, with 7 bases that match TRBD1. Input material: peripheral blood. The CDR3 spells CASSGRDRPSYEQYF. CDR3 DNA sequence: TGTGCCAGCAGCGGCCGGGACAGACCTTCCTACGAGCAGTACTTC.